The 18 T cell receptor beta chains listed next were all sequenced from one sample in a study of T cells in Graves' hyperthyroidism and ophthalmopathy. Amplified TCR beta CDR3 regions derived from RNA transcripts. HTBI primers were used for first-round RT-PCR of the TCR CDR3. A single record per CDR3 protein comes from TCRdb applying MiXCR to the multiplex PCR reads. The data contain approximately 640,000 distinct CDR3 sequences, 15% to 20% of them seen just once; the ten biggest clones take up 15%. Specimen: blood. These receptors originate from a man aged 45-65 years with Graves' hyperthyroidism.

Of note for this clonotype: A junction boundary mismatches the germline segment, possibly from a read error. The gene calls are TRBV28 and TRBJ1-5, with TRBD1 matching 10 bases. CDR1 is MDHEN and CDR2 is SYDVKM in the germline V gene. The length of the CDR3 is 23 residues. The CDR3 here is CASSLFVGHSGQGTLVGNQTQHF. For the CDR3, the DNA is TGTGCCAGCAGTTTATTTGTCGGCCACTCGGGACAGGGGACCTTAGTTGGCAATCAGACCCAGCATTTT.

This clonotype was detected many times. The chain is built from TRBV28 and TRBJ2-3; 9 bases agree with TRBD1. CDR1 is MDHEN and CDR2 is SYDVKM in the germline V gene. The CDR3 spans 15 residues. The trim removed 4 bases at V and 6 bases at J, leaving 8 bases unmatched. CDR3 protein: CASSSGQGLPDTQYF. CDR3 bases: TGTGCCAGCAGTTCGGGACAGGGACTCCCGGATACGCAGTATTTT.

This clonotype came up a few times. This rearrangement joins TRBV20-1 to TRBJ2-7, with a tentative D call TRBD2 (5 bases). Germline CDR1 reads DFQATT; CDR2 reads SNEGSKA (reference sequence). This CDR3 spans 15 amino acids. Trimming stripped 2 bases from V and 6 bases from J, with 20 bases between. CDR3 loop: CSARKGIPGGGEQYF. For the CDR3, the DNA is TGCAGTGCTAGAAAGGGAATCCCCGGAGGTGGCGAGCAGTACTTC.

This clonotype occurred many times. The V call is TRBV18, the J call TRBJ2-2, with 8 positions matching TRBD1. With 8 bases clipped from V and 6 bases from J, the junction kept 11 bases outside the gene matches. CDR3 length: 15 amino acids. Germline V gene sequence: CDR1 KGHSH, CDR2 LQKENI. CDR3 nucleotide sequence: TGTGCCAGCACCTACGGACAGGGCACCGCCGGGGAGCTGTTTTTT. Protein: CASTYGQGTAGELFF.

The chain employs TRBV13 and TRBJ1-3; maybe TRBD1 (5 bases). In germline, CDR1 is PRHDT, CDR2 FYEKMQ (reference sequence). The V and J ends lost 5 bases and 5 bases respectively, with 13 bases between them. There are 14 residues in the CDR3. DNA of the CDR3: TGTGCCAGCAGCCTAGCGCAGGGAAGAAACACCATATATTTT. It codes for CASSLAQGRNTIYF.

This clonotype showed up many times. This chain connects TRBV11-2 to TRBJ2-7, with TRBD2 matching 9 bases. Germline V gene data show CDR1 as SGHAT and CDR2 as FQNNGV. This CDR3 is 14 amino acids long. V trimming: 5 bases; J trimming: 2 bases; junction bases outside the gene matches: 4. CDR3 region: CASSPLAGPYEQYF. DNA for the CDR3: TGTGCCAGCAGCCCCCTAGCGGGGCCCTACGAGCAGTACTTC.

The gene calls are TRBV9 and TRBJ1-2; D is possibly TRBD1 (5 bases). The length of the CDR3 is 14 residues. V gave up 0 bases and J gave up 6 bases, with 12 bases separating them. CDR1 SGDLS and CDR2 YYNGEE come from the germline V gene. CDR3 in DNA: TGTGCCAGCAGCGTAGCTGAGGGGCCAAATGGCTACACCTTC. Its translation: CASSVAEGPNGYTF.

This chain joins TRBV11-2 and TRBJ2-7; 15 bases align to TRBD2. The CDR3 has 16 residues. V trimming: 5 bases; J trimming: 4 bases; junction bases outside the gene matches: 6. Germline CDR1 is SGHAT and CDR2 is FQNNGV. Written as DNA, the CDR3 is TGTGCCAGCAGCCCGGGACTAGCGGGAGGAGGATACGAGCAGTACTTC. This translates into CASSPGLAGGGYEQYF.

The chain couples TRBV28 to TRBJ2-7, with D possibly called TRBD1 or TRBD2 (5 bases each). CDR1 MDHEN and CDR2 SYDVKM come from the germline V gene. The V gene lost 3 bases and the J gene lost 2 bases, with 17 bases spanning the gap. This CDR3 contains 16 residues. CDR3 protein: CASSFLAGTRAYEQYF. DNA for the CDR3: TGTGCCAGCAGTTTCCTAGCAGGGACCCGCGCCTACGAGCAGTACTTC.

This clonotype has a count of ten or more. The chain uses TRBV28 and TRBJ1-1, with D perhaps TRBD1 (6 bases). Germline CDR1 MDHEN, CDR2 SYDVKM. Trimming shortened V by 6 bases and J by 3 bases, and 14 bases separated the two germline ends. The CDR3 is 14 amino acids. As DNA, the CDR3 is TGTGCCAGCAGGTCTGACAGGAGTTACACTGAAGCTTTCTTT. Encoded protein: CASRSDRSYTEAFF.

The chain is built from TRBV6-1 and TRBJ2-2; D uncertain. The CDR3 consists of 14 residues. Germline CDR1 is MNHNS and CDR2 is SASEGT. Trimming left V 3 bases short and J 5 bases short, with 10 bases between. CDR3 sequence (DNA): TGTGCCAGCAGTGACGGAATTTCTACCGGGGAGCTGTTTTTT. Protein: CASSDGISTGELFF.

The rearrangement links TRBV6-5 to TRBJ1-4, with a possible D match to TRBD1 (5 bases). Between the trimmed V and J ends, which lost 4 bases and 7 bases, there was a span of 10 bases. Germline V CDR1 and CDR2: MNHEY, SVGAGI. The CDR3 extends over 13 amino acids. The chain's CDR3 is CASSFQGSEKLFF. The CDR3 nucleotides are TGTGCCAGCAGTTTTCAGGGTAGTGAAAAACTGTTTTTT.

This clonotype was counted ten times or more. This chain connects TRBV5-1 to TRBJ1-1; unclear D gene. Germline values: CDR1 SGHRS, CDR2 YFSETQ. The CDR3 runs 15 residues. Trimming left V 2 bases short and J 4 bases short, with 15 bases between. DNA of the CDR3: TGCGCCAGCAGCTTTCCCGGTCAGGAGGCCACTGAAGCTTTCTTT. Protein product: CASSFPGQEATEAFF.

CDR3 in amino acids: CASSQLVGSYNEQFF. The CDR3 nucleotides read TGTGCCAGTTCTCAACTAGTCGGTTCCTACAATGAGCAGTTCTTC. The chain has TRBV19 and TRBJ2-1, with D possibly matching TRBD2 (5 bases). V shed 8 bases and J shed 1 base, with 15 bases lying between them. Germline-derived CDR1 and CDR2 are LNHDA and SQIVND (reference sequence). CDR3 length equals 15 residues.

This chain connects TRBV20-1 to TRBJ2-7; 7 bases align to TRBD2. The CDR3 has 15 amino acids. J was trimmed by 0 bases and V by 0 bases; bases with no gene match: 5. Germline values: CDR1 DFQATT, CDR2 SNEGSKA (reference sequence). The CDR3 reads CSARDATSVSYEQYF. The CDR3 DNA reads as TGCAGTGCTAGAGATGCTACTAGCGTCTCCTACGAGCAGTACTTC.

In this sample, this clonotype turned up a few times. The rearrangement links TRBV5-8 to TRBJ2-2; weak D call: TRBD2 (6 bases). The CDR3 spans 15 residues. In germline, CDR1 is SGHTS, CDR2 YDEGEE. With 2 bases removed from V and 3 bases from J, the gap between germline ends came to 11 bases. CDR3 residues: CASSFRLGHTGELFF. The CDR3 DNA reads as TGTGCCAGCAGCTTTAGACTAGGGCACACCGGGGAGCTGTTTTTT.

CDR3 bases: TGCGCCAGCAGCCAAGCCATCCTAGCGGGAGTTGGTGATGAGCAGTTCTTC. This gives the protein CASSQAILAGVGDEQFF. The rearrangement joins TRBV4-1 to TRBJ2-1; 10 bases are shared with TRBD2. The CDR3 has 17 amino acids. With V trimmed by 1 base and J by 8 bases, 11 bases remained unmatched. Germline-derived CDR1 and CDR2 are MGHRA and YSYEKL.

This clonotype was seen repeatedly, ten times or more. The chain joins TRBV10-3 to TRBJ2-2; 8 bases line up with TRBD2. This CDR3 is built from 16 residues. Germline V gene data show CDR1 as ENHRY and CDR2 as SYGVKD. Germline trimming cut 4 bases from V and 4 bases from J; bases unmatched to any gene: 8. CDR3 residues: CAISAKRELSTGELFF. In DNA form, the CDR3 reads TGTGCCATCAGTGCCAAGCGGGAGTTATCCACCGGGGAGCTGTTTTTT.